The 12 T cell receptor beta chains below all came from one sample that was sequenced in a study of CD8 T cells in Susac syndrome. With random hexamers, roughly 0.45 to 1 ug RNA was reverse transcribed. TCRdb reprocessed the immunoSEQ multiplex PCR reads with MiXCR, giving one entry per CDR3 protein. The sample holds 150,000 to 200,000 distinct CDR3 sequences, around 96% seen once. The sequencing input was CD4+ T cells from PBMCs. These receptor sequences come from a human donor in good health.

The chain carries TRBV30 and TRBJ1-5, with D maybe TRBD1 (5 bases). CDR3 length: 17 residues. V lost 2 bases and J lost 6, with 23 bases in between. The V gene's germline CDR1 is GTSNPN and CDR2 SVGIG (reference sequence). CDR3 in amino acids: CAWSPTIWGDFGQPQHF. In DNA, the CDR3 is TGTGCCTGGAGTCCAACCATCTGGGGGGACTTTGGTCAGCCCCAGCATTTT.

V is TRBV14 and J is TRBJ2-5; TRBD2 is a possible D gene (5 bases). The germline gives CDR1 SGHDN, CDR2 FVKESK. The CDR3 spans 12 residues. Trimming stripped 1 base from V and 8 bases from J, with 8 bases between. CDR3: CASSQARGTQYF. Written as DNA, the CDR3 is TGTGCCAGCAGCCAAGCACGGGGAACCCAGTACTTC.

This rearrangement joins TRBV20-1 to TRBJ1-5; possibly TRBD1 for D (5 bases). Germline V gives CDR1 DFQATT, CDR2 SNEGSKA (reference sequence). The length of the CDR3 is 15 residues. V was cut by 5 bases and J by 6 bases, with 20 bases left in between. The CDR3 protein is CSASDRGQAGQPQHF. CDR3 DNA: TGCAGTGCTTCAGATCGGGGCCAGGCGGGTCAGCCCCAGCATTTT.

V gene TRBV15 combines with J gene TRBJ2-3, with D perhaps matching TRBD1 or TRBD2 (5 bases each). Trimming took off 4 bases at V and 5 bases at J, with 13 bases between the two ends. This CDR3 comprises 14 residues. Germline V gene sequence: CDR1 LNHNV, CDR2 YYDKDF (reference sequence). The CDR3 sequence is CATSTRGTVDTQYF. The CDR3 DNA sequence: TGTGCCACCAGCACCCGGGGCACGGTAGATACGCAGTATTTT.

In its sample, this clonotype was seen once. The rearrangement links TRBV3-1 to TRBJ1-3; a weak D match, TRBD1 (5 bases). This CDR3 is 14 amino acids long. The V gene lost 0 bases and the J gene lost 2 bases, with 5 bases spanning the gap. Germline assignment: CDR1 LGHDT and CDR2 YNNKEL (reference sequence). The CDR3 DNA is TGTGCCAGCAGCCAAGACAGGGCTGGAAACACCATATATTTT. Its protein product is CASSQDRAGNTIYF.

The chain combines TRBV9 with TRBJ2-3, with no clear D. This CDR3 has 17 residues. CDR1 and CDR2 (germline): SGDLS, YYNGEE. Trimming left V 0 bases short and J 1 base short, with 15 bases between. CDR3 nucleotide sequence: TGTGCCAGCAGCGTAGCCCTCGGGCCTTCCGGCACAGATACGCAGTATTTT. This translates into CASSVALGPSGTDTQYF.

The chain carries TRBV2 and TRBJ1-5, with TRBD1 matching 9 bases. This CDR3 is 12 amino acids long. Germline CDR1 and CDR2: SNHLY and FYNNEI. After removal of 6 bases from V and 9 bases from J, the junction contained 3 bases not matched to a gene. The CDR3 DNA sequence: TGTGCCAGCAGGGACAGGGGTATGCCCCAGCATTTT. Its protein is CASRDRGMPQHF.

The chain combines TRBV30 with TRBJ2-1; 10 bases align to TRBD2. V shed 2 bases and J 4 bases; nucleotides not matched to a gene: 11. Germline loops: CDR1 GTSNPN, CDR2 SVGIG (reference sequence). The CDR3 has 17 residues. CDR3 coding DNA: TGTGCCTGGAGTATACGACTCGGACTAGCGGATTACAATGAGCAGTTCTTC. Its translation is CAWSIRLGLADYNEQFF.

The chain uses TRBV29-1 and TRBJ2-5; D might be TRBD1 or TRBD2, each matching 6 bases. V was shortened by 7 bases and J by 5 bases, with 14 bases between the two germline ends. The CDR3 has 12 residues. In germline, CDR1 is SQVTM, CDR2 ANQGSEA. CDR3 sequence reads: CSDKRGDETQYF. CDR3 bases: TGCAGCGACAAAAGGGGGGATGAGACCCAGTACTTC.

This rearrangement joins TRBV24-1 to TRBJ1-1, with D perhaps TRBD1 (5 bases). V dropped 2 bases and J dropped 6 bases, with 9 bases sitting between them. This CDR3 contains 13 residues. Germline CDR1 is KGHDR and CDR2 is SFDVKD. The DNA of the CDR3 is TGTGCCACCAGTGATTCCAGGGTGGCTGAAGCTTTCTTT. It codes for CATSDSRVAEAFF.

The CDR3 nucleotides are TGTGCCAGCTCACCTCAGCCAGACAATGAGCAGTTCTTC. Its translation: CASSPQPDNEQFF. The chain carries TRBV18 and TRBJ2-1; no definite D call. Germline CDR1 reads KGHSH; CDR2 reads LQKENI. V was clipped by 3 bases and J by 5 bases, with 8 bases between them. The CDR3 length is 13 residues.

V is TRBV20-1 and J is TRBJ2-3; unclear D gene. V lost 2 bases, J lost 4 bases, and 10 bases lay in between. Per germline, CDR1 DFQATT and CDR2 SNEGSKA (reference sequence). This CDR3 is built from 13 residues. CDR3 sequence reads: CSARRTSADTQYF. CDR3 sequence (DNA): TGCAGTGCTAGAAGGACGAGCGCAGATACGCAGTATTTT.